The T cell receptor beta chain described here comes from a study of blood T cell repertoires in COVID-19. TCRdb's copy holds only in-frame clones and misses some; the assay was immunoSEQ multiplex PCR. The table includes about 220,000 clones, about 79% detected once. This CDR3 spans 14 amino acids. The germline gives CDR1 SNHLY, CDR2 FYNNEI. The ends lost 6 bases at V and 6 bases at J; junction bases unmatched: 8. The chain employs TRBV2 and TRBJ2-5; 9 bases map to TRBD2. The clonotype was recovered from a man aged 50-59 years with active or convalescent COVID-19. The source material was peripheral blood. The CDR3 DNA sequence: TGTGCCAGCAGCGTAGCGGGAGTGAGGAAGACCCAGTACTTC. Protein: CASSVAGVRKTQYF.